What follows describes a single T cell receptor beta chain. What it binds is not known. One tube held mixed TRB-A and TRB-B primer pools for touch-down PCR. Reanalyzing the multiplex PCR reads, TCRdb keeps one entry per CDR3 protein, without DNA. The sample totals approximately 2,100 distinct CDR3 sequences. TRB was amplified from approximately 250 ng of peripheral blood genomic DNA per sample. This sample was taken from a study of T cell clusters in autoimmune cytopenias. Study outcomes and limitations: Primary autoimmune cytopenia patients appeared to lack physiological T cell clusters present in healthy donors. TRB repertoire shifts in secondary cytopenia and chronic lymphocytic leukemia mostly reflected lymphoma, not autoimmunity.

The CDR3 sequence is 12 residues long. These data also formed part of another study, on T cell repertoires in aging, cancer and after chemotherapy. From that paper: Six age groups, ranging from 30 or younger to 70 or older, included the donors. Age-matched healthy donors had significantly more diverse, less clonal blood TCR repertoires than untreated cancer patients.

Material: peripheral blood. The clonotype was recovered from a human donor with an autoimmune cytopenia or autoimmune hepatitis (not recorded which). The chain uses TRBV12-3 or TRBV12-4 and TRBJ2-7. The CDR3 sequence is CASSFGSYEQYF.